Presented here are 31 T cell receptor beta chains from one specimen sequenced in a study of vaccination effects on CD4 cells after COVID-19. The authors isolated CD4+ T cells after around nine days of culture. From March to December 2020, the person had a SARS-CoV-2 infection that was confirmed by PCR. Participants received two doses of either the BNT162b2 or mRNA-1273 vaccine. No antigen is known for these receptors. The table came from immunoSEQ multiplex PCR; TCRdb's copy has only in-frame clones and leaves some out. The repertoire holds tens of thousands of clones, around 80% seen once, with about 3.7% in the top ten. Here the sequenced sample was CD4+ T cells from PBMCs cultured without peptide, taken after COVID-19 vaccination. Every receptor here comes from a human donor who had a prior SARS-CoV-2 infection.

The chain links TRBV29-1 to TRBJ2-7; D tentatively reads TRBD1 or TRBD2 (5 bases each). V was clipped by 7 bases and J by 5 bases, with 9 bases between them. This CDR3 comprises 10 residues. Germline CDR1 reads SQVTM; CDR2 reads ANQGSEA. The CDR3 is CSAGSDEQYF. CDR3 sequence (DNA): TGCAGCGCAGGGAGCGACGAGCAGTACTTC.

The chain joins TRBV2 to TRBJ2-7; tentatively, D is TRBD2 (6 bases). The CDR3 is made up of 14 amino acids. CDR1 and CDR2 from the germline V gene are SNHLY and FYNNEI. V was clipped by 4 bases and J by 0 bases, with 10 bases between them. The CDR3 coding sequence is TGTGCCAGCAGTGGTGGGAGGCCCTCCTACGAGCAGTACTTC. Its protein product is CASSGGRPSYEQYF.

V gene TRBV19 combines with J gene TRBJ1-1; D is ambiguous. Trimming took 3 bases from V and 5 from J, leaving 10 bases between them. Germline-derived CDR1 and CDR2 are LNHDA and SQIVND (reference sequence). CDR3 length: 13 residues. The CDR3 region is CASSIQMRTEAFF. CDR3 nucleotides: TGTGCCAGTAGTATCCAGATGAGAACTGAAGCTTTCTTT.

V usage is TRBV5-6 and J usage is TRBJ2-3; 11 positions agree with TRBD2. CDR3 length: 17 amino acids. The J segment lost 3 bases and the V segment lost 0 bases, leaving 6 bases of the junction unmatched. Germline V gives CDR1 SGHDT, CDR2 YYEEEE. This chain's CDR3 is CASSLAPVAGGTDTQYF. The CDR3 DNA follows: TGTGCCAGCAGCTTGGCCCCGGTAGCGGGGGGGACAGATACGCAGTATTTT.

In its sample, this clone was seen a few times. The chain joins TRBV2 to TRBJ1-5, with a tentative D call TRBD1 (5 bases). The CDR3 totals 14 residues. Germline-derived CDR1 and CDR2 are SNHLY and FYNNEI. V shed 5 bases and J shed 7 bases, with 15 bases lying between them. Here the CDR3 DNA reads TGTGCCAGCAGTCCTCAGGGATCACGGCAGCCCCAGCATTTT. Translated, it gives CASSPQGSRQPQHF.

Remarks on this clone: At one boundary the junction diverges from the germline segment, which might be a read error. The same CDR3 also results from other DNA sequences found in this sample. This chain connects TRBV4-1 to TRBJ2-7; 8 bases line up with TRBD2. The CDR3 totals 16 residues. Per germline, CDR1 MGHRA and CDR2 YSYEKL. CDR3 sequence (DNA): TGCGCCAGTAGCCAAGATCGGACTAGCATGATCTACGAGCAGTACTTC. Translation: CASSQDRTSMIYEQYF.

The chain employs TRBV11-3 and TRBJ2-3; D gene ambiguous. Trimming pared 0 bases from V and 5 bases from J, leaving 6 bases between. The CDR3 covers 13 residues. Germline V lookup: CDR1 SGHNT, CDR2 YENEEA. CDR3 nucleotides: TGTGCCAGCAGCTTAGAGGGGATAGATACGCAGTATTTT. This gives the protein CASSLEGIDTQYF.

V usage is TRBV18 and J usage is TRBJ2-2; D uncertain. The V and J ends lost 3 bases and 7 bases respectively, with 9 bases between them. Germline loops: CDR1 KGHSH, CDR2 LQKENI. This CDR3 is 13 amino acids long. The CDR3 DNA follows: TGTGCCAGCTCACCTATTACAGACGGGGAGCTGTTTTTT. This encodes CASSPITDGELFF.

This chain joins TRBV3-1 (or the pseudogene TRBV3-2) and TRBJ2-7, with TRBD1 as a possible D gene (5 bases). With 4 bases removed from V and 0 bases from J, the gap between germline ends came to 16 bases. The CDR3 sequence is 16 residues long. The germline V gene has CDR1 LGHDT and CDR2 YNNKEL (reference sequence). CDR3 in amino acids: CASSPRFTGSSYEQYF. CDR3 DNA: TGTGCCAGCAGCCCTCGGTTCACAGGAAGCTCCTACGAGCAGTACTTC.

This sequence joins TRBV15 and TRBJ1-1, with TRBD1 matching 7 bases. The junction had 7 bases not matched to a gene; V was cut back by 5 bases and J by 4 bases. Germline V gene sequence: CDR1 LNHNV, CDR2 YYDKDF (reference sequence). The CDR3 loop spans 14 amino acids. CDR3 DNA sequence: TGTGCCACCAGCCTACGACAGGGAGGCACTGAAGCTTTCTTT. It translates to CATSLRQGGTEAFF.

This clone was recorded only once. CDR3 nucleotide sequence: TGTGCCAGCAGTCCGATCAGGCTACTAGCCGGGGAGCTGTTTTTT. Its protein product is CASSPIRLLAGELFF. The chain links TRBV6-5 to TRBJ2-2, with D maybe TRBD2 (5 bases). The CDR3 contains 15 residues. Trimming cost V 5 bases and J 6 bases, with 16 bases left between them. The germline CDR1 and CDR2 sequences are MNHEY and SVGAGI.

The chain recombines TRBV7-2 with TRBJ1-1, with D maybe TRBD1 (5 bases). CDR3 length: 14 amino acids. The germline V and J ends were trimmed by 2 bases and 4 bases, with 11 bases remaining between them. Germline V gene sequence: CDR1 SGHTA, CDR2 FQGNSA. The CDR3 region is CASSLRGRGTEAFF. Written as DNA, the CDR3 is TGTGCCAGCAGCTTAAGGGGTAGAGGCACTGAAGCTTTCTTT.

To note about this clone: The same CDR3 is also encoded by other DNA sequences in this sample. The V gene is TRBV7-9, the J gene TRBJ2-1; no reliable D call. This CDR3 is built from 16 residues. V lost 0 bases to trimming and J lost 0 bases, with 9 bases between them. CDR1 and CDR2 (germline): SEHNR, FQNEAQ (reference sequence). The CDR3 spells CASSLALAGSYNEQFF. CDR3 DNA sequence: TGTGCCAGCAGCTTAGCGTTGGCTGGCTCCTACAATGAGCAGTTCTTC. The full variable domain, completed using reference TRBV7-9 and TRBJ2-1, is DTGVSQNPRHKITKRGQNVTFRCDPISEHNRLYWYRQTLGQGPEFLTYFQNEAQLEKSRLLSDRFSAERPKGSFSTLEIQRTEQGDSAMYLCASSLALAGSYNEQFFGPGTRLTVL.

V usage is TRBV3-1 (or the pseudogene TRBV3-2) and J usage is TRBJ2-7; D unresolved. The germline V gene encodes CDR1 LGHDT and CDR2 YNNKEL (reference sequence). CDR3 length equals 14 residues. The V and J ends lost 1 base and 4 bases respectively, with 11 bases between them. CDR3 sequence reads: CASSQAQELYEQYF. The CDR3 coding sequence is TGTGCCAGCAGCCAAGCCCAGGAGCTTTACGAGCAGTACTTC.

This sequence joins TRBV4-1 and TRBJ2-3; D remains unclear. Trimming left V 0 bases short and J 6 bases short, with 10 bases between. Germline values: CDR1 MGHRA, CDR2 YSYEKL. This CDR3 has 14 amino acids. The CDR3 spells CASSQERLGDTQYF. The CDR3, as DNA: TGCGCCAGCAGCCAAGAGCGCCTAGGTGATACGCAGTATTTT.

V and J are TRBV7-3 and TRBJ2-3; D is uncertain. The CDR3 runs 13 residues. Trimming stripped 4 bases from V and 4 bases from J, with 9 bases between. The germline V gene encodes CDR1 SGHTA and CDR2 FQGTGA. The CDR3 region is CASSSPPPDTQYF. CDR3 nucleotides: TGTGCCAGCAGCTCACCTCCCCCAGATACGCAGTATTTT.

The chain joins TRBV9 to TRBJ2-7; D perhaps matches TRBD2 (7 bases). CDR1 and CDR2 (germline): SGDLS, YYNGEE. The CDR3 covers 15 residues. The germline V and J ends were trimmed by 2 bases and 0 bases, with 12 bases remaining between them. CDR3 bases: TGTGCCAGCAGCGTTGAGGGGGGGAGCTCCTACGAGCAGTACTTC. It is translated as CASSVEGGSSYEQYF.

This clone was counted a single time. The chain employs TRBV5-5 and TRBJ2-5; D may be TRBD1 (6 bases). The CDR3 has 17 residues. CDR1 is SGHKS, CDR2 YYEKEE, per germline (reference sequence). Trimming took 0 bases from V and 2 from J, leaving 17 bases between them. CDR3 in DNA: TGTGCCAGCAGCTTGGTGAATACAGGGTCATTTCAAGAGACCCAGTACTTC. Translating it yields CASSLVNTGSFQETQYF.

The chain links TRBV4-1 to TRBJ1-4; no definite D call. Trimming left V 3 bases short and J 2 bases short, with 10 bases between. The V gene's germline CDR1 is MGHRA and CDR2 YSYEKL. CDR3 size: 15 residues. The CDR3 nucleotides are TGCGCCAGCAGCCAGGGTATAGTGACTAATGAAAAACTGTTTTTT. This encodes CASSQGIVTNEKLFF.

This chain uses TRBV20-1 with TRBJ2-3; D not resolved. CDR3 length equals 14 residues. Germline V lookup: CDR1 DFQATT, CDR2 SNEGSKA (reference sequence). Trimming took off 3 bases at V and 6 bases at J, with 16 bases between the two ends. CDR3 DNA: TGCAGTGCTAGTGGTTCTCTAGTATTGGATACGCAGTATTTT. This translates into CSASGSLVLDTQYF.

The V and J genes are TRBV7-9 and TRBJ1-1; D is uncertain. The germline V and J ends were trimmed by 7 bases and 3 bases, with 15 bases remaining between them. In germline, CDR1 is SEHNR, CDR2 FQNEAQ (reference sequence). The CDR3 consists of 14 residues. The CDR3 region has the DNA TGTGCCAGCAAGGATGAAAGACACCACACTGAAGCTTTCTTT. This translates into CASKDERHHTEAFF.

This chain links TRBV18 with TRBJ2-1; 7 bases match TRBD1. The CDR3 runs 15 residues. V lost 1 base, J lost 3 bases, and 3 bases stayed unmatched. Germline assignment: CDR1 KGHSH and CDR2 LQKENI. DNA of the CDR3: TGTGCCAGCTCACCACAACAGGGGTACTACAATGAGCAGTTCTTC. Amino acid sequence: CASSPQQGYYNEQFF.

This clone turned up a few times. This rearrangement joins TRBV28 to TRBJ2-7; 11 bases fit TRBD1. Per germline, CDR1 MDHEN and CDR2 SYDVKM. J was trimmed by 5 bases and V by 5 bases; bases with no gene match: 8. The CDR3 is 15 residues long. CDR3 in amino acids: CASSLPGQGGDEQYF. CDR3 coding DNA: TGTGCCAGCAGTCTCCCGGGACAGGGGGGCGACGAGCAGTACTTC.

Of note for this clone: At one of its ends the junction is not consistent with the germline gene, which may arise from a read error. This chain links TRBV11-2 with TRBJ1-2; D perhaps matches TRBD1 (5 bases). In germline, CDR1 is SGHAT, CDR2 FQNNGV. The CDR3 runs to 16 residues. The CDR3 DNA reads TGTACCAGCAGCTTAGATTTCAGAGGGCAGGGCTATGGCTACACCTTC. Its translation: CTSSLDFRGQGYGYTF.

This clone has only one observation. The chain combines TRBV2 with TRBJ2-1, with 8 bases fitting TRBD2. The CDR3 has 16 amino acids. Per germline, CDR1 SNHLY and CDR2 FYNNEI. The V and J ends lost 3 bases and 3 bases, in that order; junction bases with no gene match: 7. The CDR3 nucleotides are TGTGCCAGCAGTGATTATAGCGGGGTAATCTACAATGAGCAGTTCTTC. Translated: CASSDYSGVIYNEQFF.

This rearrangement joins TRBV5-4 to TRBJ2-1, with TRBD2 matching 10 bases. Looked up from germline, CDR1 is SGHNT and CDR2 is YYREEE (reference sequence). V trimming: 5 bases; J trimming: 4 bases; junction bases outside the gene matches: 9. This CDR3 contains 16 residues. DNA for the CDR3: TGTGCCAGCAGTCAGAGTTTAGCGGGGGGATACAATGAGCAGTTCTTC. Its protein is CASSQSLAGGYNEQFF. The entire variable domain, with the rest obtained from reference TRBV5-4 and TRBJ2-1, is as follows: ETGVTQSPTHLIKTRGQQVTLRCSSQSGHNTVSWYQQALGQGPQFIFQYYREEENGRGNFPPRFSGLQFPNYSSELNVNALELDDSALYLCASSQSLAGGYNEQFFGPGTRLTVL.

The chain joins TRBV7-9 to TRBJ2-5; TRBD1 agrees at 8 bases. This CDR3 comprises 13 residues. J was trimmed by 4 bases and V by 8 bases; bases with no gene match: 6. Germline V gene sequence: CDR1 SEHNR, CDR2 FQNEAQ (reference sequence). The CDR3 loop is CASQGQGGETQYF. The CDR3 coding sequence is TGTGCCAGCCAAGGACAGGGTGGAGAGACCCAGTACTTC.

The rearrangement links TRBV5-1 to TRBJ1-1; tentatively, D is TRBD1 (5 bases). This CDR3 contains 14 residues. CDR1 SGHRS and CDR2 YFSETQ come from the germline V gene. V dropped 1 base and J dropped 5 bases, with 12 bases sitting between them. This CDR3 reads CASSLLGAGTEAFF. The CDR3 coding sequence is TGCGCCAGCAGCTTGCTCGGGGCAGGGACTGAAGCTTTCTTT.

The V call is TRBV11-3, the J call TRBJ2-4, with D perhaps assigned TRBD1 or TRBD2 (5 bases each). Germline lookup yields CDR1 SGHNT and CDR2 YENEEA. Trimming took off 4 bases at V and 5 bases at J, with 9 bases between the two ends. The CDR3 runs to 13 residues. CDR3 in DNA: TGTGCCAGCAGCTCCGGGGCGGAAAACATTCAGTACTTC. Its protein product is CASSSGAENIQYF.

This CDR3 is CASSQDLGPTGNTIYF. The CDR3, as DNA: TGCGCCAGCAGCCAAGATTTAGGACCCACTGGAAACACCATATATTTT. The rearrangement uses TRBV4-1 and TRBJ1-3; D call uncertain. CDR1 and CDR2 (germline): MGHRA, YSYEKL. V was cut by 0 bases and J by 2 bases, with 11 bases left in between. CDR3 length: 16 amino acids.

The genes are TRBV6-5 and TRBJ2-3; perhaps D is TRBD1 or TRBD2 (5 bases each). V was pared by 6 bases and J by 6 bases, with 13 bases between. This CDR3 has 13 amino acids. Germline assignment: CDR1 MNHEY and CDR2 SVGAGI. CDR3 sequence (DNA): TGTGCCAGCAGGGGACCCGCCATGGATACGCAGTATTTT. This gives the protein CASRGPAMDTQYF.